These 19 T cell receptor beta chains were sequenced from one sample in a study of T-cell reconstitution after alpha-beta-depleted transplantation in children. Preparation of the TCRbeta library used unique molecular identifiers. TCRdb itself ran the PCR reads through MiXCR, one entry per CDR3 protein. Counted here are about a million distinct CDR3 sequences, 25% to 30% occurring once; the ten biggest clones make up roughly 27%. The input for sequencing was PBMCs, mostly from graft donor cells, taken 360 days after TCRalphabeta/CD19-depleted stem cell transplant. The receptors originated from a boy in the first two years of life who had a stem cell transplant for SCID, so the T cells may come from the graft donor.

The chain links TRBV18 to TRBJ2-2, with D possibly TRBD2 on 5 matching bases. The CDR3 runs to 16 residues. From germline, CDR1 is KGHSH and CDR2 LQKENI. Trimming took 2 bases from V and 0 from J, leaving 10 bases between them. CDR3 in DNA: TGTGCCAGCTCACCAGCCAGGACTCCGAACACCGGGGAGCTGTTTTTT. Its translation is CASSPARTPNTGELFF.

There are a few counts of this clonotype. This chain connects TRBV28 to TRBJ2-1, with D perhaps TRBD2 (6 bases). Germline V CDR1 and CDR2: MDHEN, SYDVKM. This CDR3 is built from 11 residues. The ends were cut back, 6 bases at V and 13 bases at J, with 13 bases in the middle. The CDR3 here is CASRLGGLQFF. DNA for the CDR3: TGTGCCAGCAGGCTCGGGGGTCTCCAGTTCTTC.

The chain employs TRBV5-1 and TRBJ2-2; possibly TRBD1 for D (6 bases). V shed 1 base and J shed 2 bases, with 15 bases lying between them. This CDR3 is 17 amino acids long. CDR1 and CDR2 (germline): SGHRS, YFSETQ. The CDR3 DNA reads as TGCGCCAGCAGCTTGTGGGCCGGGACACCAAACACCGGGGAGCTGTTTTTT. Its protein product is CASSLWAGTPNTGELFF.

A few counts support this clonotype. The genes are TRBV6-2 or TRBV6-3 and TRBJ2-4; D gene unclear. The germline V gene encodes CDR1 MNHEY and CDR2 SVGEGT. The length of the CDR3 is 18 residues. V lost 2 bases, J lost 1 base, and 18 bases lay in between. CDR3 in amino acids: CASSYRSSSYLAKNIQYF. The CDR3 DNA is TGTGCCAGCAGTTACCGGTCCTCCTCCTATCTGGCCAAAAACATTCAGTACTTC.

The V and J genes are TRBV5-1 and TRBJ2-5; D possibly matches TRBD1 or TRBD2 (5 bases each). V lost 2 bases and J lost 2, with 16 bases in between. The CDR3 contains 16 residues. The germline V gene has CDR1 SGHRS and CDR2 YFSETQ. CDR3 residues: CASSLAPGRRQETQYF. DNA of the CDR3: TGCGCCAGCAGCTTAGCACCGGGACGGCGACAAGAGACCCAGTACTTC.

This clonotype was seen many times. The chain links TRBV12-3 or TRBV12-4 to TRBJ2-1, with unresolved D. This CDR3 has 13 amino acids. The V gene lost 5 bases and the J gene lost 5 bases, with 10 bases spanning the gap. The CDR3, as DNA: TGTGCCAGCAGTCCCCGACTTGACAATGAGCAGTTCTTC. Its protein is CASSPRLDNEQFF.

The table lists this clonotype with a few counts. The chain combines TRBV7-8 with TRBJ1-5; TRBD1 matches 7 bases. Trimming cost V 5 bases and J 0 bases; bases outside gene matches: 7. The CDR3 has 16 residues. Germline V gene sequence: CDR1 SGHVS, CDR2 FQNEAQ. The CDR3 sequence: CASSPRQGRSNQPQHF. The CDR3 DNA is TGTGCCAGCAGCCCCCGACAGGGTCGTAGCAATCAGCCCCAGCATTTT.

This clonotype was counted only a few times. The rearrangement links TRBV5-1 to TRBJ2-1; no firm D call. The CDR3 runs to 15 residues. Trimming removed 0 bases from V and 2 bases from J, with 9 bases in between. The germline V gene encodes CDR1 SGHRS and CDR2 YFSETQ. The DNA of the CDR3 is TGCGCCAGCAGCTTGGTCCCCCCCACCTACAATGAGCAGTTCTTC. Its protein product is CASSLVPPTYNEQFF.

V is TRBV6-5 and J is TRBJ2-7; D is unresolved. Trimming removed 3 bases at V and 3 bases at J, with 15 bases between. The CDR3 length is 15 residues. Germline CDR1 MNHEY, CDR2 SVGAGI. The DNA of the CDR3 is TGTGCCAGCAGTTATCGGCATCTTGGAAACTACGAGCAGTACTTC. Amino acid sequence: CASSYRHLGNYEQYF.

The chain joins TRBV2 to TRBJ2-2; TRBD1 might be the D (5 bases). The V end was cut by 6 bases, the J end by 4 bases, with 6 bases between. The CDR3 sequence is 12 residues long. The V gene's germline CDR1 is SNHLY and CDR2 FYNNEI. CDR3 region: CASRDTTGELFF. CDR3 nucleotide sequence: TGTGCCAGCAGGGACACCACCGGGGAGCTGTTTTTT. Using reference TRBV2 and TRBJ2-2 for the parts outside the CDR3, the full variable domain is EPEVTQTPSHQVTQMGQEVILRCVPISNHLYFYWYRQILGQKVEFLVSFYNNEISEKSEIFDDQFSVERPDGSNFTLKIRSTKLEDSAMYFCASRDTTGELFFGEGSRLTVL.

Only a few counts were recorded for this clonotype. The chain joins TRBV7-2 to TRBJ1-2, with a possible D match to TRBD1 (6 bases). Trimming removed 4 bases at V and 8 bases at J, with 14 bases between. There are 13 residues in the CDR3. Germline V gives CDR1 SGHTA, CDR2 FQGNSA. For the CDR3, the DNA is TGTGCCAGCAGCTCGTACAACAGGGAGGGCTACACCTTC. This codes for CASSSYNREGYTF.

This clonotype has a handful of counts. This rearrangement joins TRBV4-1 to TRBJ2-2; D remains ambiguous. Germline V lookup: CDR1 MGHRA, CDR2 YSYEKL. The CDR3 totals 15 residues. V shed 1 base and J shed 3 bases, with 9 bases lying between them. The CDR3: CASSQVTPHTGELFF. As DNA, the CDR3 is TGCGCCAGCAGCCAAGTGACCCCGCACACCGGGGAGCTGTTTTTT.

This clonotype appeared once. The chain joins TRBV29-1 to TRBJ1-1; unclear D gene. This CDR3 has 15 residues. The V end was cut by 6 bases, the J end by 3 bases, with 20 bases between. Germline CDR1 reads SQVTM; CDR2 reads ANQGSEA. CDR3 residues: CSVVGSFLRDTEAFF. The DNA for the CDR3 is TGCAGCGTAGTGGGGTCCTTCTTGAGGGACACTGAAGCTTTCTTT.

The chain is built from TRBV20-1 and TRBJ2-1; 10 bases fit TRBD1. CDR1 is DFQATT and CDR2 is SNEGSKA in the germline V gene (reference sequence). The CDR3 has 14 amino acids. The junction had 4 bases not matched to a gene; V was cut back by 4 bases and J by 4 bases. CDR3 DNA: TGCAGTGCTACGAGGGGACAGGGGTACAATGAGCAGTTCTTC. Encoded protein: CSATRGQGYNEQFF.

The CDR3 DNA follows: TGTGCCAGCAGCTTAGTCAAACAGGGGACGCACACTGAAGCTTTCTTT. It specifies CASSLVKQGTHTEAFF. The V call is TRBV7-9, the J call TRBJ1-1; TRBD1 aligns across 7 bases. The J segment lost 3 bases and the V segment lost 1 base, leaving 8 bases of the junction unmatched. The V gene's germline CDR1 is SEHNR and CDR2 FQNEAQ (reference sequence). The CDR3 is 16 amino acids.

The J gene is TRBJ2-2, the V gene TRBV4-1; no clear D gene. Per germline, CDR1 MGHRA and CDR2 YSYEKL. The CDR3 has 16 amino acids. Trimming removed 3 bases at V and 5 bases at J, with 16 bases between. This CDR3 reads CASSHPKPRETGELFF. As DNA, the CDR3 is TGCGCCAGCAGCCACCCAAAGCCGAGAGAGACCGGGGAGCTGTTTTTT.

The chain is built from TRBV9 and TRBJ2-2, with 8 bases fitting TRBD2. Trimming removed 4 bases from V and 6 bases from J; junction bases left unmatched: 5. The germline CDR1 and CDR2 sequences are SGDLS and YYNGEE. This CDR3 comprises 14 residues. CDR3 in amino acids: CASSLQTSAGELFF. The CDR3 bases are TGTGCCAGCAGCCTCCAGACTAGCGCCGGGGAGCTGTTTTTT. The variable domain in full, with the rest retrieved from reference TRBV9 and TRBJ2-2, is DSGVTQTPKHLITATGQRVTLRCSPRSGDLSVYWYQQSLDQGLQFLIQYYNGEERAKGNILERFSAQQFPDLHSELNLSSLELGDSALYFCASSLQTSAGELFFGEGSRLTVL.

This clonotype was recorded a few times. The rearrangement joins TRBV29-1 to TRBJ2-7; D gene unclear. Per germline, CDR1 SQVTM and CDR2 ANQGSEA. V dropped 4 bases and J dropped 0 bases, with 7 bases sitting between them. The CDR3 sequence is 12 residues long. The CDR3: CSVGVHSYEQYF. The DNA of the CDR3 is TGCAGCGTTGGGGTCCACTCCTACGAGCAGTACTTC.

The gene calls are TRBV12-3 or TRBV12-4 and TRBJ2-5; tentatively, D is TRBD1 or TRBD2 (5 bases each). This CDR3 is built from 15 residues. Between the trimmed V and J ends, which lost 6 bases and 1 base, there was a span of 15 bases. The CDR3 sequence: CASSPGPRTQETQYF. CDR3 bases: TGTGCCAGCAGCCCGGGACCCAGGACCCAAGAGACCCAGTACTTC.